This T cell receptor (beta chain) was identified in a study of blood T cell repertoires in COVID-19. Study-level information: T cells, B-cell-depleted T cells, or PBMCs supplied cDNA or gDNA.

This clone was seen once. The CDR3 is 15 residues long. V lost 0 bases to trimming and J lost 8 bases, with 17 bases between them. Germline V gene sequence: CDR1 SGHKS, CDR2 YYEKEE (reference sequence). As originally analysed: From reference gene primer amplification, estimates of nucleated cell counts were derived. The repertoire was sequenced with immunoSEQ multiplex PCR; TCRdb's copy has only in-frame clones and lacks some. V and J calls and clone size are given by that table; D and trimming were obtained from the DNA. The sample yields 100,000 to 150,000 clones, 70% to 85% seen once. This TCR was sampled from a human donor with acute or convalescent COVID-19. The donor label of this sample is uncertain. The sample comprised peripheral blood. The genes are TRBV5-5 and TRBJ1-2; maybe TRBD1 (5 bases). The CDR3 bases are TGTGCCAGCAGCTTGGTCGATCCAGGGATTAAGGGCTACACCTTC. Residues: CASSLVDPGIKGYTF.